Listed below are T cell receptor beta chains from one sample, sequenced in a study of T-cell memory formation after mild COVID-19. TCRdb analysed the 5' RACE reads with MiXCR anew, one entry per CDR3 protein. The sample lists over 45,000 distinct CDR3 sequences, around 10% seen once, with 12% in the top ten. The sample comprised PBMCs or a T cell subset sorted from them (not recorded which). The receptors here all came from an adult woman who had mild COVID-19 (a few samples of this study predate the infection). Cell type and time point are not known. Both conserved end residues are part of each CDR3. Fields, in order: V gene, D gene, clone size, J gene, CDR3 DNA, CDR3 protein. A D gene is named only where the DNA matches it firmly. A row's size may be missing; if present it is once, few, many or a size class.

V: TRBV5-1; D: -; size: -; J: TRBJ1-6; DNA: TGCGCCAGTCGGGACACTGATAATTCACCCCTCCACTTT; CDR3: CASRDTDNSPLHF
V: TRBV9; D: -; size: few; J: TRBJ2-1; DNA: TGTGCCAGCAGCGTAGGGAATATGCCCCCGAACAATGAGCAGTTCTTC; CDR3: CASSVGNMPPNNEQFF
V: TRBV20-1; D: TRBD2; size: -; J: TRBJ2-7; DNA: TGCAGTGCTAGAGATTCCTTTAGCGGGAGGGCCTACGAGCAGTACTTC; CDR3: CSARDSFSGRAYEQYF
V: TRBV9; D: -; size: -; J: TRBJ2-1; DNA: TGTGCCAGCAGCCCGACGGGGAGCTCCTACAATGAGCAGTTCTTC; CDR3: CASSPTGSSYNEQFF
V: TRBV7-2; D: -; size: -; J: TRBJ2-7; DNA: TGTGCCAGCAGCCCAGTACGGAGGACTTGGGCCTACGAGCAGTACTTC; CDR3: CASSPVRRTWAYEQYF
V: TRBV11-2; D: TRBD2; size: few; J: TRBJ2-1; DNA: TGTGCCAGCAGCCACCCCGGAACTACTAGCGGTTCGACTTACAATGAGCAGTTCTTC; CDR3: CASSHPGTTSGSTYNEQFF
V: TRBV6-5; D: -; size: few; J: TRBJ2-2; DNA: TGTGCCAGCAGTTACTCAAGGCGGGGTGCCCGGACCGGGGAGCTGTTTTTT; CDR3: CASSYSRRGARTGELFF
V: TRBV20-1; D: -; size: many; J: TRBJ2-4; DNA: TGCAGTGCTAGATCGAATTTAGACAGACTCTTACTGACCAAAAACATTCAGTACTTC; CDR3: CSARSNLDRLLLTKNIQYF
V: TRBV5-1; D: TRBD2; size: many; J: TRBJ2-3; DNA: TGCGCCAGCAGCTTGGAGGCGACTAGCGGGTTACCAGATACGCAGTATTTT; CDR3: CASSLEATSGLPDTQYF
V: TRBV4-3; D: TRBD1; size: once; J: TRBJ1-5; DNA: TGCGCCAGCAGCCAAGATAGGACAGGGAATAGCAATCAGCCCCAGCATTTT; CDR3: CASSQDRTGNSNQPQHF
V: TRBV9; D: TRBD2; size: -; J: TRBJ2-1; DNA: TGTGCCAGCAGCGTAGCTCCAGCGGGGGGCTACAATGAGCAGTTCTTC; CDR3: CASSVAPAGGYNEQFF
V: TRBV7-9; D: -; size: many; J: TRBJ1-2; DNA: TGTGCCAGCAGCTACGCCGGGATGAACTATGGCTACACCTTC; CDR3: CASSYAGMNYGYTF
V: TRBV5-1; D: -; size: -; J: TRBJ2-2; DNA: TGCGCCAGCAGCTTATCCTCCGGGGAGCTGTTTTTT; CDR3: CASSLSSGELFF
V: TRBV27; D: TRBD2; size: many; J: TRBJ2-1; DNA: TGTGCCAGCACCCTGGGGGGGAACAACTACAATGAGCAGTTCTTC; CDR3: CASTLGGNNYNEQFF
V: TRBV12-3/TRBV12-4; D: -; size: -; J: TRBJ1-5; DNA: TGTGCCAGCAGTTTAAATAGCCCTCCAAGGAGCAATCAGCCCCAGCATTTT; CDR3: CASSLNSPPRSNQPQHF
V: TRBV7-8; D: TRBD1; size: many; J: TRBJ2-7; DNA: TGTGCCAGCAGCTTAGGGGACAGGGTTTCCGACGAGCAGTACTTC; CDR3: CASSLGDRVSDEQYF
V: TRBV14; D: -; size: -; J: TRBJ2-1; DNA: TGTGCCAGCAGAGAATTCGGGGGTAATTACAATGAGCAGTTCTTC; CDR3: CASREFGGNYNEQFF
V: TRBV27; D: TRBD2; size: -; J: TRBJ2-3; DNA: TGTGCCAGCAGTTTATCGGGAGGGGTCCCAGATACGCAGTATTTT; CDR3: CASSLSGGVPDTQYF
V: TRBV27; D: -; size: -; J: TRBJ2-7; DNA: TGTGCCAGCAGTTTGGGCATGTTCTACGAGCAGTACTTC; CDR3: CASSLGMFYEQYF
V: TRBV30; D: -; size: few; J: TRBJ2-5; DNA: TGTGCCTGGGGCAACGGCAGGCAAGAGACCCAGTACTTC; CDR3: CAWGNGRQETQYF
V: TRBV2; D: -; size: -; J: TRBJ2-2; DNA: TGTGCCAGCAGTGAAGGGGCACTTCCTACCGGGGAGCTGTTTTTT; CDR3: CASSEGALPTGELFF
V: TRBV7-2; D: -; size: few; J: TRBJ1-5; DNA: TGTGCCAGCAGCTTTGACCCTGATGGATATCAGCCCCAGCATTTT; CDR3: CASSFDPDGYQPQHF
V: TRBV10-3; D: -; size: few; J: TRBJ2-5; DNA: TGTGCCACCGGCCATTTCAGAAGGGGACGCGAGACCCAGTACTTC; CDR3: CATGHFRRGRETQYF
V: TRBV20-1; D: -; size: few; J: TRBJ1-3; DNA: TGCAGTGCTAGAGTTGGCAGTAGCTCTGGAAACACCATATATTTT; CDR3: CSARVGSSSGNTIYF
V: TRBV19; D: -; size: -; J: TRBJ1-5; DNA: TGTGCCAGTAGGGAAGGGATTCCAGGGCAAAGCAATCAGCCCCAGCATTTT; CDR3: CASREGIPGQSNQPQHF
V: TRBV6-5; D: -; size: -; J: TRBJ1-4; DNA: TGTGCCAGCAGTTACTCGAATCTAGCCGAGGGGAAACTGTTTTTT; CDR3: CASSYSNLAEGKLFF